This TCR beta chain was recovered during a study of response to subunit inactivated influenza vaccine. Regarding the study as a whole: Only a handful of new T cells, the authors suggested, are recruited with each seasonal influenza vaccination.

The length of the CDR3 is 15 residues. From germline, CDR1 is DFQATT and CDR2 SNEGSKA (reference sequence). V shed 5 bases, J shed 0 bases, and the junction held 5 bases outside the gene matches. Notes on this clonotype: Its antigen is currently unknown.

Using its own MiXCR run on the RT-PCR reads, TCRdb lists one record per CDR3 protein. The data hold about 650,000 distinct CDR3 sequences, with around 15% observed a single time. The sequencing used PBMCs from blood, collected around 15 days before vaccination. The chain joins TRBV20-1 to TRBJ2-5, with TRBD2 identical over 11 bases. This sequence was found in a man aged 45-65 years who received an inactivated influenza vaccine. The CDR3 coding sequence is TGCAGTGCTGATAGCGGGAGGGCCTACCAAGAGACCCAGTACTTC. Its translation is CSADSGRAYQETQYF.